This entry concerns a single TCR beta chain. Its cognate antigen is unknown. With V trimmed by 3 bases and J by 7 bases, 10 bases remained unmatched. This CDR3 has 17 residues. From germline, CDR1 is SGHAT and CDR2 FQNNGV. The sample originates from a study of cytomegalovirus exposure and HLA in healthy donors. Separate from the roughly 700-subject first cohort, the roughly 120-subject validation cohort was the one that the donors belonged to. Some clones are missing from TCRdb's copy, which holds only in-frame ones; the method was immunoSEQ multiplex PCR. This sample has about 200,000 clones, with roughly 84% found just once. Broader study findings: Reports showed the classifier diagnosing cytomegalovirus status with high specificity and sensitivity. While the bulk of TCR sequences proved rare, some public TCRs turned up in many donors. Associated with cytomegalovirus, according to the listing, were about 160 TCR beta chains.

Material for sequencing was PBMCs. The chain is built from TRBV11-2 and TRBJ2-3; 13 nucleotides agree with TRBD2. The receptor comes from a woman aged 18-30 years in good health and CMV-seropositive. The CDR3 DNA follows: TGTGCCAGCAGCTTCTTAGTGTGGACTAGCGGGAGTAATACGCAGTATTTT. Residues: CASSFLVWTSGSNTQYF.